This is a list of T cell receptor beta chains from one sample in a study of blood T cell repertoires in COVID-19. Data came from immunoSEQ multiplex PCR; TCRdb stores just in-frame clones and leaves some out. The sample records 250,000 to 350,000 clones, roughly 86% being singletons. Sequencing used PBMCs or T cells enriched from blood (not recorded which). Source of these receptors: a woman aged 30 to 39 who had recovered from COVID-19. Both conserved end residues are part of each CDR3. The order of the fields is V gene, CDR3 length, CDR3 protein.

v_gene: TRBV6-5
len: 15
CDR3aa: CASSSFDRGPSPLHF

v_gene: TRBV7-9
len: 14
CDR3aa: CASSTKRRDTEAFF

v_gene: TRBV28
len: 12
CDR3aa: CASSFSNSPLHF

v_gene: TRBV2
len: 16
CDR3aa: CASSSGGAASYNEQFF

v_gene: TRBV18
len: 13
CDR3aa: CASSELEHYGYTF

v_gene: TRBV9
len: 14
CDR3aa: CASSPYRQGYEQYF

v_gene: TRBV4-1
len: 16
CDR3aa: CASSQVAQGGNSPLHF

v_gene: TRBV9
len: 12
CDR3aa: CASSPPSGELFF

v_gene: TRBV5-8
len: 16
CDR3aa: CASSLGPGRPGTEAFF

v_gene: TRBV18
len: 14
CDR3aa: CASSLDRGAEKLFF

v_gene: TRBV5-1
len: 13
CDR3aa: CASSPGSQETQYF

v_gene: TRBV28
len: 12
CDR3aa: CASIGGLREQFF

v_gene: TRBV6-5
len: 14
CDR3aa: CASSFSGFNTEAFF

v_gene: TRBV3-1/TRBV3-2
len: 13
CDR3aa: CASSQDIGETQYF

v_gene: TRBV9
len: 14
CDR3aa: CASSVAQKNTEAFF

v_gene: TRBV19
len: 14
CDR3aa: CASSMVSGNYGYTF